The 2 T cell receptor beta chains below come from one sample, sequenced in a study of high-grade serous ovarian cancer treatment subgroups. Tumor samples were obtained before definitive surgery or chemotherapy. This table comes from immunoSEQ multiplex PCR, and its TCRdb copy is limited to in-frame clones, with some not included. The sample yields more than 15,000 clones, approximately 71% seen once. Material: tumor tissue. The receptors stem from a human donor with high-grade serous ovarian cancer.

V gene TRBV12-1 combines with J gene TRBJ1-5; the D call in the table, TRBD1, was not verified against the DNA. TRBV12-1 is a documented pseudogene. The CDR3 runs 16 residues. The CDR3 region has the DNA TGTGCCAGCAGCTTTGGGGGGCGACATAGCAATCAGCCCCAGCATTTT. It yields the protein CASSFGGRHSNQPQHF.

A single count supports this clone. The rearrangement joins TRBV5-1 to TRBJ2-7; D is possibly TRBD1 or TRBD2 (7 bases each). Per the germline V gene, CDR1 is SGHRS and CDR2 is YFSETQ. V lost 7 bases and J 1 base, leaving 24 bases between the germline ends. This CDR3 is 17 amino acids long. This CDR3 is CASSRGGGLGQSYEQYF. CDR3 DNA sequence: TGCGCCAGCTCCCGAGGGGGGGGCTTGGGACAGTCCTACGAGCAGTACTTC.